What follows are 17 T cell receptor beta chains derived from one specimen sequenced in a study of T-cell reconstitution after alpha-beta-depleted transplantation in children (dated by TCRdb to about 2016). The method behind the library was PCR. Sequencing was performed on an Illumina HiSeq 2500. To normalize quantification of the TCRbeta repertoire, the TCR libraries were built with molecular barcoding that relied on unique molecular identifiers. The public sequencing data were trimmed at Q25 with fastp and processed into clonotypes with MiXCR by TCRdb, which kept only in-frame beta chains. Duplicate CDR3 protein sequences are folded into a single record with the most common DNA and genes. The sample table lists about 830,000 distinct CDR3 sequences, less than 20% of them with a count of one. Of the sample, approximately 5% is held by the ten largest clones. Reading the label with the study, this specimen's treatment or condition is: allogeneic hematopoietic cell transplantation with graft depleted of TCRalphabeta T cells and CD19 B cells.

The sequencing here drew on PBMCs, mostly from graft donor cells, taken 360 days after TCRalphabeta/CD19-depleted stem cell transplant. The receptor set was obtained from a male patient under 18 who had a stem cell transplant for acute lymphoblastic leukemia, so the T cells may come from the graft donor.

This chain connects TRBV27 to TRBJ2-7; TRBD2 matches at 8 bases. The CDR3 consists of 14 residues. Germline V lookup: CDR1 MNHEY, CDR2 SMNVEV (reference sequence). Trimming at V came to 8 bases and at J to 3 bases, leaving 9 bases not matched to a gene. The CDR3 bases are TGTGCCAGCCGCCGGGTAGCGGGACACTACGAGCAGTACTTC. It translates to CASRRVAGHYEQYF.

The chain uses TRBV7-8 and TRBJ1-5, with D unclear. CDR1 and CDR2 from the germline V gene are SGHVS and FQNEAQ. Trimming shortened V by 1 base and J by 3 bases, and 16 bases separated the two germline ends. The CDR3 is made up of 17 amino acids. In nucleotides, the CDR3 is TGTGCCAGCAGCTTAGTGGTCCCACACATTGTCAATCAGCCCCAGCATTTT. Its protein is CASSLVVPHIVNQPQHF.

This chain joins TRBV2 and TRBJ2-1, with a weak D call TRBD1 (5 bases). Deletions cut 6 bases from V and 4 bases from J, with 16 bases between. Germline-derived CDR1 and CDR2 are SNHLY and FYNNEI. The CDR3 has 15 residues. CDR3 sequence: CASRGLATVYNEQFF. CDR3 nucleotides: TGTGCCAGCAGGGGTCTTGCGACAGTATACAATGAGCAGTTCTTC.

In this sample, this clonotype turned up a few times. The gene calls are TRBV6-5 and TRBJ2-3; 8 bases agree with TRBD2. The CDR3 loop spans 18 amino acids. In germline, CDR1 is MNHEY, CDR2 SVGAGI. The V and J ends lost 4 bases and 2 bases, in that order; junction bases with no gene match: 14. The CDR3 loop is CASSLQSILAGYTDTQYF. In DNA form, the CDR3 reads TGTGCCAGCAGTTTACAATCCATCCTAGCGGGCTACACAGATACGCAGTATTTT.

The chain employs TRBV18 and TRBJ2-1; D not resolved. Per germline, CDR1 KGHSH and CDR2 LQKENI. Trimming removed 5 bases at V and 8 bases at J, with 10 bases between. The CDR3 extends over 12 amino acids. The CDR3 nucleotides are TGTGCCAGCTCAGCTAGTCGGGATGAGCAGTTCTTC. It codes for CASSASRDEQFF.

This clonotype was seen a handful of times. V usage is TRBV9 and J usage is TRBJ2-3; tentatively, D is TRBD2 (5 bases). The CDR3 is made up of 15 amino acids. The V end was cut by 0 bases, the J end by 5 bases, with 13 bases between. Germline V lookup: CDR1 SGDLS, CDR2 YYNGEE. Here the CDR3 reads CASSVVEGPGDTQYF. The CDR3 DNA is TGTGCCAGCAGCGTAGTCGAGGGCCCGGGAGATACGCAGTATTTT.

This clonotype was detected a few times. This sequence joins TRBV7-3 and TRBJ2-7; the D gene is possibly TRBD1 (5 bases). The CDR3 has 15 amino acids. Trimming shortened V by 2 bases and J by 1 base, and 12 bases separated the two germline ends. The germline CDR1 and CDR2 sequences are SGHTA and FQGTGA. The chain's CDR3 is CASSLPPQASYEQYF. DNA of the CDR3: TGTGCCAGCAGCTTACCCCCACAGGCTTCCTACGAGCAGTACTTC.

The chain employs TRBV4-1 and TRBJ2-5; possible D gene TRBD1, 5 bases. Trimming pared 0 bases from V and 5 bases from J, leaving 10 bases between. The CDR3 spans 14 residues. Germline assignment: CDR1 MGHRA and CDR2 YSYEKL. The DNA of the CDR3 is TGCGCCAGCAGCCAAGATCAGGGATGGGAGACCCAGTACTTC. Its translation is CASSQDQGWETQYF.

The chain is built from TRBV5-1 and TRBJ2-1, with 8 bases matching TRBD1. Trimming took 4 bases from V and 3 from J; bases not matched to a gene: 9. There are 16 residues in the CDR3. Germline V gene sequence: CDR1 SGHRS, CDR2 YFSETQ. CDR3 bases: TGCGCCAGCAGCACCCTAAACAGGGGGGACTACAATGAGCAGTTCTTC. As protein: CASSTLNRGDYNEQFF.

With respect to this clonotype: A much larger clone differs from this one at a single base, so this may be a read error. V gene TRBV5-1 combines with J gene TRBJ1-1; D unresolved. Trimming stripped 3 bases from V and 6 bases from J, with 18 bases between. Germline V gene data show CDR1 as SGHRS and CDR2 as YFSETQ. The CDR3 has 15 residues. CDR3 loop: CASSSARSQGAEAFF. The CDR3 DNA sequence: TGCGCCAGCAGCTCCGCTCGTTCTCAAGGCGCTGAAGCTTTCTTT.

This clonotype was counted at least ten times. This chain uses TRBV5-1 with TRBJ2-1; the D is unclear. With 0 bases removed from V and 5 bases from J, the gap between germline ends came to 6 bases. This CDR3 has 13 residues. Germline CDR1 SGHRS, CDR2 YFSETQ. The CDR3 protein is CASSLVVDNEQFF. The CDR3 bases are TGCGCCAGCAGCTTGGTGGTCGACAATGAGCAGTTCTTC.

This clonotype has more than one count but fewer than ten. The chain carries TRBV7-2 and TRBJ2-3; the match to TRBD2 covers 9 bases. This CDR3 has 15 amino acids. Per the germline V gene, CDR1 is SGHTA and CDR2 is FQGNSA. Losses at the gene ends were 6 bases for V and 1 base for J; bases not matched to a gene: 5. The CDR3 bases are TGTGCCAGCAGAAGGACTAGCGTTCGCACAGATACGCAGTATTTT. It encodes CASRRTSVRTDTQYF.

To note about this clonotype: One end of the junction varies from germline; a read error may be responsible. This chain joins TRBV7-8 and TRBJ1-2; D may be TRBD1 (5 bases). There are 17 residues in the CDR3. CDR1 is SGHVS and CDR2 is FQNEAQ in the germline V gene. The CDR3 is CASNLSPSTAVNYGYTF. DNA for the CDR3: TGTGCCAGCAACTTAAGTCCTTCGACAGCCGTTAACTATGGCTACACCTTC. Full variable domain (rest looked up from reference TRBV7-8 and TRBJ1-2): GAGVSQSPRYKVAKRGQDVALRCDPISGHVSLFWYQQALGQGPEFLTYFQNEAQLDKSGLPSDRFFAERPEGSVSTLKIQRTQQEDSAVYLCASNLSPSTAVNYGYTFGSGTRLTVV.

In its sample, this clonotype was seen a few times. The CDR3 spells CSVFSGANVLTF. CDR3 sequence (DNA): TGCAGCGTTTTCTCTGGGGCCAACGTCCTGACTTTC. This chain connects TRBV29-1 to TRBJ2-6; D gene unclear. This CDR3 is built from 12 residues. Deletions cut 5 bases from V and 0 bases from J, with 2 bases between. The V gene's germline CDR1 is SQVTM and CDR2 ANQGSEA. Variable domain in full (rest from reference TRBV29-1 and TRBJ2-6): SAVISQKPSRDICQRGTSLTIQCQVDSQVTMMFWYRQQPGQSLTLIATANQGSEATYESGFVIDKFPISRPNLTFSTLTVSNMSPEDSSIYLCSVFSGANVLTFGAGSRLTVL.

The chain recombines TRBV7-6 with TRBJ2-7; TRBD1 might be the D (7 bases). V was cut by 6 bases and J by 3 bases, with 21 bases left in between. Germline values: CDR1 SGHVS, CDR2 FNYEAQ. The CDR3 contains 16 residues. CDR3 sequence: CASSPQGGHQIYEQYF. The DNA of the CDR3 is TGTGCCAGCAGTCCCCAGGGGGGACATCAGATCTACGAGCAGTACTTC.

The J gene is TRBJ2-3, the V gene TRBV14; 10 bases align to TRBD1. CDR3 length: 16 residues. V was clipped by 3 bases and J by 5 bases; unmatched bases: 8. Germline values: CDR1 SGHDN, CDR2 FVKESK. The CDR3 coding sequence is TGTGCCAGCAGCCAGAGGAGGACAGGGGGAGGAGATACGCAGTATTTT. Its translation is CASSQRRTGGGDTQYF.

V gene TRBV12-3 or TRBV12-4 combines with J gene TRBJ2-3; 7 nucleotides agree with TRBD2. The CDR3 has 14 amino acids. The V gene end was trimmed by 7 bases and the J gene end by 5 bases; junction bases not matched to a gene: 9. This CDR3 is CASTLGGGRDTQYF. The CDR3 coding sequence is TGTGCCAGCACCTTGGGGGGAGGGAGAGATACGCAGTATTTT.